The clone carrying this TCR beta chain has only a few counts. The antigen is not known. The germline gives CDR1 KGHSH, CDR2 LQKENI. Deletions cut 0 bases from V and 7 bases from J, with 10 bases between. This CDR3 is 14 amino acids long. The data are from a study of beta chain features in type 1 diabetes. Study-level findings and limits: Within each of all four CD4+ subsets, Type 1 diabetes patients had TCRB CDR3s that were moderately but significantly shorter.

TCRB transcripts that were expressed got sequenced, as all of the isolated RNA had been reverse transcribed. This table comes from immunoSEQ multiplex PCR, and its TCRdb copy is limited to in-frame clones, with some not included. The sample includes about 140,000 clones, 6% to 7.5% seen only once; the top ten take around 1.3%. This TCR derives from a woman in her twenties or thirties in good health. Sequencing was done on a sample of central memory CD4+ T cells from blood. The chain combines TRBV18 with TRBJ2-1; D unresolved. The CDR3 bases are TGTGCCAGCTCACCACCAGTTTGGCAGAATGAGCAGTTCTTC. Protein: CASSPPVWQNEQFF.